The sequence of this T cell receptor (beta chain) was determined in a study of blood T cells in healthy people across ages. This clonotype was detected a few times. Its matching antigen is unknown. This CDR3 contains 15 residues. Germline V gene sequence: CDR1 MGHRA, CDR2 YSYEKL. V lost 4 bases to trimming and J lost 6 bases, with 19 bases between them. PCR was performed a second time for about 7 to 12 cycles using a sample-barcoded 5' primer and a J-beta primer mix. Every sample gave at least 3 million paired-end reads containing CDR3. TCRdb called the 5' RACE reads again in MiXCR, with one record for every CDR3 protein. The sample includes roughly 1 million distinct CDR3 sequences, around 27% of them seen just once. General study results and limits: Naive T cell percentage and TCR beta diversity correlated strongly. The recorded TCR beta diversity per million T cells decreased in a roughly linear manner with age.

The same data also contributed to another study, on T cells of mothers and their children. That investigation notes: The output of TCR recombination is shaped by thymic selection similarly in related and unrelated pairs.

The material sequenced was blood. V usage is TRBV4-1 and J usage is TRBJ2-7; a possible D gene is TRBD2 (6 bases). This sequence was found in a girl under 10 years old in good health. DNA for the CDR3: TGCGCCAGCAGCCCTTTGGAGGGCAGAGGGGTCGAGCAGTACTTC. Encoded protein: CASSPLEGRGVEQYF.